This TCR beta chain was sequenced for a study of blood T cells in healthy people across ages. A second PCR, run for roughly 7 to 12 cycles, used a sample-barcoded 5' primer plus a J-beta primer mix. MiXCR, applied by TCRdb to the 5' RACE reads, yields one record per CDR3 protein. Of approximately 790,000 distinct CDR3 sequences listed, approximately 59% were seen once; the top ten hold about a quarter. The CDR3 is made up of 13 amino acids. Trimming cost V 6 bases and J 1 base; bases outside gene matches: 4. Germline V gene data show CDR1 as DFQATT and CDR2 as SNEGSKA (reference sequence). Total RNA amounts of at least 6 micrograms were extracted per sample.

The rearrangement joins TRBV20-1 to TRBJ2-7; 9 positions match TRBD2. Input material: blood. The source is a man under 40 in good health. CDR3 sequence (DNA): TGCAGTGCATTAGCGGGGGAATCCTACGAGCAGTACTTC. Its translation is CSALAGESYEQYF.